The present entry profiles one T cell receptor (beta chain) with its context. The antigen remains unidentified. The sample comes from a study of monozygotic twins with inflammatory bowel disease. There are 15 residues in the CDR3. Per the germline V gene, CDR1 is LNHDA and CDR2 is SQIVND (reference sequence). Through template switching, UMIs that included a 6-nucleotide sample barcode were added. No DNA is given; TCRdb re-called the 5' RACE reads and lists each CDR3 protein once. This listing includes about 160,000 distinct CDR3 sequences. Points from the study as a whole: IBD patients carried less diverse TCRbeta repertoires (inverse Simpson) than healthy co-twins. Comparison of concordant versus discordant twins revealed no difference in repertoire similarity, possibly due to limited power.

V is TRBV19 and J is TRBJ2-1; TCRdb's D gene call, TRBD1, goes unchecked for lack of DNA. The specimen was blood. The receptor was isolated from a human donor with ulcerative colitis or Crohn's disease, or a healthy co-twin of an affected twin (not recorded which). CDR3 protein: CASSIWGQGYNEQFF. The full variable domain, in which reference TRBV19 and TRBJ2-1 provide the parts outside the CDR3, is DGGITQSPKYLFRKEGQNVTLSCEQNLNHDAMYWYRQDPGQGLRLIYYSQIVNDFQKGDIAEGYSVSREKKESFPLTVTSAQKNPTAFYLCASSIWGQGYNEQFFGPGTRLTVL.